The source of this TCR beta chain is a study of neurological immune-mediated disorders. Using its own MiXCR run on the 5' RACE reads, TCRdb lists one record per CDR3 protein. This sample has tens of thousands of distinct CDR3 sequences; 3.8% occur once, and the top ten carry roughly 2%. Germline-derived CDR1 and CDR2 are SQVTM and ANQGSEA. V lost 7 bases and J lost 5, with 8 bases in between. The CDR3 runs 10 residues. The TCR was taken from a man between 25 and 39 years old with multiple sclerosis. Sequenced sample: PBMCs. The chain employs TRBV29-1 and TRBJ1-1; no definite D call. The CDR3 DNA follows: TGCAGCGCTGCAACAACTGAAGCTTTCTTT. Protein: CSAATTEAFF.